These 15 T cell receptor beta chains were all obtained from the same sample, sequenced in a study of blood T cells in healthy people across ages (dated by TCRdb to the mid-2010s). The library was prepared using 5' RACE. Data came from an Illumina HiSeq 2500. A second PCR of 7 to 11 cycles was performed with a sample-barcoded 5' primer and a J-beta primer mix. TCRdb redid the processing of the public reads, applying fastp at Q25 and MiXCR, and retained in-frame beta chains. Rows matching on CDR3 protein sequence are summarized as one entry with the most common DNA and genes. For this sample the table gives hundreds of thousands of distinct CDR3 sequences, of which 25% to 30% were detected only once. 15% to 20% of the sample goes to the ten largest clones. The sequenced sample consisted of blood. These receptors were obtained from an elderly woman in good health.

The DNA for the CDR3 is TGTGCCAGCCTCGGGACCGGAAGTGGTAATGAGCAGTTCTTC. Residues: CASLGTGSGNEQFF. V gene TRBV6-5 combines with J gene TRBJ2-1; the D call may be TRBD1 or TRBD2 (5 bases each). Germline CDR1 reads MNHEY; CDR2 reads SVGAGI. V lost 8 bases, J lost 7 bases, and 18 bases lay in between. This CDR3 region has 14 residues.

This clonotype was recorded at least ten times. This rearrangement joins TRBV7-2 to TRBJ1-4; D gene uncertain. CDR3 length: 15 amino acids. Per the germline V gene, CDR1 is SGHTA and CDR2 is FQGNSA. V was trimmed by 3 bases and J by 10 bases, leaving 18 bases between them. The CDR3 loop is CASSFGGLTAGKLFF. As DNA, the CDR3 is TGTGCCAGCAGCTTTGGCGGCCTAACAGCGGGAAAACTGTTTTTT.

This clonotype was counted ten times or more. The genes are TRBV20-1 and TRBJ1-6; D unclear. The V end was cut by 6 bases, the J end by 0 bases, with 15 bases between. CDR1 is DFQATT, CDR2 SNEGSKA, per germline (reference sequence). The CDR3 consists of 16 residues. The CDR3 is CSAPKASDSYNSPLHF. The CDR3 region has the DNA TGCAGTGCCCCGAAGGCCTCGGACTCCTATAATTCACCCCTCCACTTT.

This clonotype was observed a few times. The chain links TRBV7-9 to TRBJ1-1; the D gene is possibly TRBD1 (5 bases). In germline, CDR1 is SEHNR, CDR2 FQNEAQ (reference sequence). CDR3 length: 14 amino acids. Trimming took 5 bases from V and 0 from J, leaving 10 bases between them. CDR3 residues: CASSLDNLNTEAFF. In DNA, the CDR3 is TGTGCCAGCAGCCTGGACAACTTGAACACTGAAGCTTTCTTT.

The V call is TRBV29-1, the J call TRBJ1-2; 7 positions match TRBD1. Per the germline V gene, CDR1 is SQVTM and CDR2 is ANQGSEA. J gave up 3 bases and V 6 bases, and 4 bases lay outside the gene matches. This CDR3 has 12 amino acids. CDR3 in amino acids: CSVAGQHYGYTF. CDR3 in DNA: TGCAGCGTGGCGGGACAGCACTATGGCTACACCTTC.

Many counts were recorded for this clonotype. V gene TRBV7-2 combines with J gene TRBJ2-1; TRBD1 is a possible D gene (6 bases). V was pared by 4 bases and J by 13 bases, with 11 bases between. Looked up from germline, CDR1 is SGHTA and CDR2 is FQGNSA. The CDR3 has 11 residues. The CDR3 DNA is TGTGCCAGCAGCTCCACAGGGTCCCAGTTCTTC. Its translation is CASSSTGSQFF.

This clonotype was observed many times. The chain uses TRBV12-3 or TRBV12-4 and TRBJ2-4, with TRBD1 matching 9 bases. Trimming removed 6 bases from V and 6 bases from J; junction bases left unmatched: 9. The CDR3 consists of 15 residues. The CDR3 loop is CASRRGGDRVNIQYF. The CDR3 DNA follows: TGTGCCAGCAGACGAGGAGGGGACAGGGTAAACATTCAGTACTTC.

Comments on this clonotype: A much larger clone lies one base from this, so it may be a read error. The gene calls are TRBV21-1 and TRBJ2-3; the table's D call of TRBD2 was not tested on the DNA. TRBV21-1 is marked as a pseudogene. The CDR3 length is 17 residues. The CDR3, as DNA: TGTGTCAGCGGACTATATACTAGCGGGAGTTGCACAGATACGCAGTATTTT. Residues: CVSGLYTSGSCTDTQYF.

Concerning this clonotype itself: With a much larger clone just one base away, this may be a read error. This sequence joins TRBV6-1 and TRBJ2-5; 14 nucleotides line up with TRBD2. Unmatched junction bases numbered 18, after V lost 7 bases and J lost 11 bases. The CDR3 extends over 17 amino acids. Per germline, CDR1 MNHNS and CDR2 SASEGT. The CDR3 DNA follows: TGTGCCAGCACTCCCGGACTAGCGGGGGGCTCGAGGAATGAGCAGTACTTC. It specifies CASTPGLAGGSRNEQYF.

A remark on this clonotype: With a much larger clone just one base away, this may be a read error. The chain recombines TRBV6-5 with TRBJ2-7; D is possibly TRBD1 (6 bases). The CDR3 spans 14 residues. The V end lost 0 bases, the J end lost 7 bases, and 13 bases lay between the germline ends. The V gene's germline CDR1 is MNHEY and CDR2 SVGAGI. CDR3 DNA: TGTGCCAGCAGTTACTCGATGCCACAGGGAGAGCAGTACTTC. Its translation: CASSYSMPQGEQYF.

This clonotype was detected many times. V and J are TRBV6-5 and TRBJ2-5; D is unclear. Between the trimmed V and J ends, which lost 6 bases and 2 bases, there was a span of 7 bases. In germline, CDR1 is MNHEY, CDR2 SVGAGI. The CDR3 length is 12 residues. The DNA for the CDR3 is TGTGCCAGCAGGAACTTACAAGAGACCCAGTACTTC. Translated: CASRNLQETQYF.

With respect to this clonotype: This could be a read error, since a much larger clone is one nucleotide away. The chain carries TRBV7-9 and TRBJ1-2; 11 bases line up with TRBD1. The germline CDR1 and CDR2 sequences are SEHNR and FQNEAQ (reference sequence). The trim removed 5 bases at V and 3 bases at J, leaving 5 bases unmatched. CDR3 length: 15 amino acids. This CDR3 reads CASSRGTGGYYGYTF. CDR3 nucleotide sequence: TGTGCCAGCAGCCGAGGGACAGGGGGTTACTATGGCTACACCTTC.

The rearrangement links TRBV24-1 to TRBJ2-5, with 7 bases matching TRBD2. The CDR3 contains 15 residues. CDR1 is KGHDR and CDR2 is SFDVKD in the germline V gene. V lost 3 bases, J lost 5 bases, and 8 bases stayed unmatched. The CDR3 is CATSDGEGGRETQYF. The CDR3 bases are TGTGCCACCAGTGATGGGGAGGGTGGCCGGGAGACCCAGTACTTC.

This clonotype was counted a few times. The V gene is TRBV12-3 or TRBV12-4, the J gene TRBJ1-5, with a weak D call TRBD1 (5 bases). The CDR3 has 14 residues. Trimming pared 4 bases from V and 4 bases from J, leaving 11 bases between. The CDR3 spells CASSWDARNQPQHF. The CDR3 DNA sequence: TGTGCCAGCAGTTGGGACGCCCGGAATCAGCCCCAGCATTTT.

This chain uses TRBV4-3 with TRBJ1-4; possibly TRBD1 for D (5 bases). CDR1 LGHNA and CDR2 YSLEER come from the germline V gene. The CDR3 is 16 residues long. The V and J ends lost 2 bases and 0 bases respectively, with 10 bases between them. CDR3 loop: CASSQYIGATNEKLFF. In DNA form, the CDR3 reads TGCGCCAGCAGCCAATATATAGGGGCAACTAATGAAAAACTGTTTTTT.